The T cell receptor (beta chain) under discussion was sequenced for a study of human T cells and chemical hapten exposure (TCRdb year 2021). Notes on the research overall: For sensitization, 2% DPC in acetone was applied to a roughly 2 cm by roughly 2 cm area of upper inner arm skin. Throughout the study period of around 24 weeks, patients also received therapeutic DPC doses to the scalp every week. Patch testing on the upper back used Finn chambers containing 0.01% DPC, with scoring done after 6 days according to International Contact Dermatitis Research Group standards. The patient cohort, mostly female, included alopecia areata with under or over 50% scalp involvement, alopecia totalis and alopecia universalis. Libraries were pooled for sequencing, and per-sample TCR yields varied mainly because of small differences in library volumes within the pool. In alopecia patients, the study followed how the peripheral blood TCR repertoire changed in vivo over primary and secondary sensitization to diphenylcyclopropenone (DPC), a hapten. Blood samples were taken from patients before sensitization (week 0) and at 2, 6 and about 24 weeks after DPC sensitization. Some 29 alopecia patients gave blood for TCR sequencing at one to four time points (pre-sensitization, 2, 6 and 24 weeks).

Library creation used RACE. Reads for this sample came from a NextSeq 500. Library preparation attached unique molecular identifiers to individual cDNA molecules for quantitative, reproducible TCR counting. Both TCR alpha and TCR beta chains were sequenced from each blood RNA sample. For the original study's pipeline: A median of approximately 96,000 TCRs per sample was observed, with a range of about 23,224 to 690,600. The Decombinator software suite was used to annotate the V, J and CDR3 of the TCR reads. Every sample was subsampled to the same number of TCRs (28,000) for the PS versus PT1 abundance plots. TCRs were defined as expanded if absent before sensitization and observed at least eight times at the 2-week time point. TCRdb reanalyzed the raw reads on its own, using fastp at Q25 for trimming and MiXCR for clone calling, and kept in-frame beta chains. Rows merge per CDR3 protein into single entries with the most common DNA and genes. V and J calls and clone size were set by TCRdb, not the authors. The sample profile shows some 74,000 distinct CDR3 sequences; 14% of them were found once. The ten top clones hold 4.6% of the sample.

V ends up 6 bases short and J 6 bases short, with an unmatched junction base count of 7. Including the terminal cysteine and phenylalanine, the CDR3 comprises 14 residues. Left in the record is the CDR3 DNA by itself, 42 bases read in frame from the first base. The germline V gene encodes CDR1 SNHLY and CDR2 FYNNEI. General conclusions and limits of the study: Patch test score was positively correlated with the number of PT1 expanded TCRs, with significance at thresholds 8, 16 and 32 but not at 4. Significantly more large CDR3 similarity clusters were formed by expanded TCRs than by pre-sensitization or healthy control sets, consistent with antigen-driven responses. Because every patient had alopecia, a presumed autoimmune disease, the patients' immune response might differ from that of healthy individuals. The number of TCRs above 1 in 1000 frequency did not change with DPC sensitization; there was no evidence of global repertoire structure alterations. Repeated subsampling changed both the strength of the expansion versus patch-test correlation and the threshold at which the correlation became significant.

Notes on this clonotype: It has no known antigen specificity. Per-base quality was not reported, and no clone a single base away is much larger than it.

Reading the label with the study, this specimen's time point is: pre-sensitization, week 0. The treatment or condition label on this specimen signifies: therapeutic diphenylcyclopropenone sensitization with weekly scalp DPC. At each patch-test visit, blood was drawn before the patch test was applied. Patients were considered eligible if aged 18 to 70, diagnosed with alopecia and deemed suitable for DPC therapy, and patients were excluded if pregnant. Total RNA was extracted from unfractionated whole blood collected in Tempus Blood RNA tubes. The sample was whole blood, taken in connection with sensitization to the hapten diphenylcyclopropenone (DPC). Recombination connected TRBV2 to TRBJ2-7, with 11 middle bases fitting TRBD1. The TCR was taken from a woman in her forties or fifties with alopecia areata. Some clones in this sample may be carry-over from other donors' samples. The DNA sequence follows: TGTGCCAGCAGATACGGGACAGGGGGACGCGAGCAGTACTTC. Its translation is CASRYGTGGREQYF.